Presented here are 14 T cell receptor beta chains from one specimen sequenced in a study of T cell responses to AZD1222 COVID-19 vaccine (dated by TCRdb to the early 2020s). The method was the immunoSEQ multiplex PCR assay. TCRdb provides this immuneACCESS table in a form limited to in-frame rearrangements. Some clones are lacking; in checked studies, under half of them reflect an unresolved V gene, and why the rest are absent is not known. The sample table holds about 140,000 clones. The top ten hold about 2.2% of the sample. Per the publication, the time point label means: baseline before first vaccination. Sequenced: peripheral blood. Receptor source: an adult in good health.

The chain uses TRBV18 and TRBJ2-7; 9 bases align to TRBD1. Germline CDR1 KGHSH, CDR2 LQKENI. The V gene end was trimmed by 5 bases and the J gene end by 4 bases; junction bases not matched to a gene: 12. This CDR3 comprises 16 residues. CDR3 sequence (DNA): TGTGCCAGCTCATATAACTCGGGACAGGGTATTTACGAGCAGTACTTC. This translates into CASSYNSGQGIYEQYF.

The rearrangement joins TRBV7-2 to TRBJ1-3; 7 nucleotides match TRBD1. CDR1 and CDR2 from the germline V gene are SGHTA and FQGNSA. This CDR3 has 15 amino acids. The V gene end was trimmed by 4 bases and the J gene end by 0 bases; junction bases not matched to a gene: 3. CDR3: CASSSDRISGNTIYF. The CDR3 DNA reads TGTGCCAGCAGCTCGGACAGGATCTCTGGAAACACCATATATTTT.

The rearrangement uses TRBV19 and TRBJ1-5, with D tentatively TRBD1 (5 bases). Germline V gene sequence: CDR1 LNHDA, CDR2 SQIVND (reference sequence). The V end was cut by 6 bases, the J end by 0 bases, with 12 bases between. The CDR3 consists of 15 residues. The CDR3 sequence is CASRWDDYSNQPQHF. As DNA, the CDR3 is TGTGCCAGTAGATGGGACGATTATAGCAATCAGCCCCAGCATTTT.

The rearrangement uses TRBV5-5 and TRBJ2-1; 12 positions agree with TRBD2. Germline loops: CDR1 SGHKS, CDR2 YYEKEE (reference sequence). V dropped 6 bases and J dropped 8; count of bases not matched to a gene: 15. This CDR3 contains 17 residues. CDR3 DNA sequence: TGTGCCAGCACCCGGTGGGTCTCTAGCGGGGGGGCCGATGAGCAGTTCTTC. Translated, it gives CASTRWVSSGGADEQFF. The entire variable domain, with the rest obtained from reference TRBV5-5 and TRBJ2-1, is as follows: DAGVTQSPTHLIKTRGQQVTLRCSPISGHKSVSWYQQVLGQGPQFIFQYYEKEERGRGNFPDRFSARQFPNYSSELNVNALLLGDSALYLCASTRWVSSGGADEQFFGPGTRLTVL.

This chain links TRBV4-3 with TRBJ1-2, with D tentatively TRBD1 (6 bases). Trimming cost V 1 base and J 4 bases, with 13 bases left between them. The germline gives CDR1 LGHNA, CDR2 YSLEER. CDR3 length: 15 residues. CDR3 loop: CASSQGQGGGYGYTF. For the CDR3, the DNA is TGCGCCAGCAGCCAAGGGCAAGGGGGAGGCTATGGCTACACCTTC.

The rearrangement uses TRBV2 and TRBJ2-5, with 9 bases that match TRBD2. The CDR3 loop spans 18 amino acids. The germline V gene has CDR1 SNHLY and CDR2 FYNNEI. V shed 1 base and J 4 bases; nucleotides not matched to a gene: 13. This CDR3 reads CASSEGLAGDPKRETQYF. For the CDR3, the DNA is TGTGCCAGCAGTGAAGGGTTAGCGGGGGACCCAAAGCGAGAGACCCAGTACTTC.

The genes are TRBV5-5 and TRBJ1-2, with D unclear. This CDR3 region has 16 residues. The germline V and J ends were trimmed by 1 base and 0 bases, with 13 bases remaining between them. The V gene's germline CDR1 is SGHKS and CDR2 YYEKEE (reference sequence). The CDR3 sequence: CASSLSLQIANYGYTF. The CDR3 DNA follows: TGTGCCAGCAGCTTGTCCCTGCAGATTGCTAACTATGGCTACACCTTC. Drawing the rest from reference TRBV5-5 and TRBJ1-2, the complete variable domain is DAGVTQSPTHLIKTRGQQVTLRCSPISGHKSVSWYQQVLGQGPQFIFQYYEKEERGRGNFPDRFSARQFPNYSSELNVNALLLGDSALYLCASSLSLQIANYGYTFGSGTRLTVV.

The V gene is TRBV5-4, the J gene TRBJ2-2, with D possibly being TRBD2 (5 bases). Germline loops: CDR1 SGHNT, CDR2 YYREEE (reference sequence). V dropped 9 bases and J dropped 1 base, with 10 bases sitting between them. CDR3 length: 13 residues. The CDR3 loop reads CATHGENTGELFF. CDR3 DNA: TGTGCCACCCACGGGGAGAACACCGGGGAGCTGTTTTTT.

CDR3 DNA: TGTGCCAGCAGTTATTTAGCGGGCTACAATGAGCAGTTCTTC. This gives the protein CASSYLAGYNEQFF. The rearrangement links TRBV6-6 to TRBJ2-1, with TRBD2 matching 7 bases. Germline V gene data show CDR1 as MNHNY and CDR2 as SVGAGI (reference sequence). The V gene end was trimmed by 3 bases and the J gene end by 3 bases; junction bases not matched to a gene: 2. This CDR3 region has 14 residues.

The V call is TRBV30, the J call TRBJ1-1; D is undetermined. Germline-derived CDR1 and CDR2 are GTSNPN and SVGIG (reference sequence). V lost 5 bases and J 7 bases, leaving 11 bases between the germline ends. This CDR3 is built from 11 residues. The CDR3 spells CAWGGWGEAFF. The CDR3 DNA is TGTGCCTGGGGCGGATGGGGTGAAGCTTTCTTT.

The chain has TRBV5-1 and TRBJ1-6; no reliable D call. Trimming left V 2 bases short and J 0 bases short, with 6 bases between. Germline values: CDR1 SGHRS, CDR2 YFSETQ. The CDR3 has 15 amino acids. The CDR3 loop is CASSLLGSYNSPLHF. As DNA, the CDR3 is TGCGCCAGCAGCTTACTCGGCTCCTATAATTCACCCCTCCACTTT.

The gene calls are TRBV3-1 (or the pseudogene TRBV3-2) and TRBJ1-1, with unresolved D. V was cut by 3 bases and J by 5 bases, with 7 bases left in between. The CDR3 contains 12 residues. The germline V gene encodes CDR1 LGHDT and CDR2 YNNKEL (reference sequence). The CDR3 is CASSHGQTEAFF. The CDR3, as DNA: TGTGCCAGCAGCCATGGGCAGACTGAAGCTTTCTTT.

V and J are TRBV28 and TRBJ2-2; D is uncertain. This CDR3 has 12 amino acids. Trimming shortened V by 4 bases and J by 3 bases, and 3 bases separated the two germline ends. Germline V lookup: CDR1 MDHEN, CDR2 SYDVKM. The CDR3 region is CASSWDTGELFF. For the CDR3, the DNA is TGTGCCAGCAGTTGGGACACCGGGGAGCTGTTTTTT.

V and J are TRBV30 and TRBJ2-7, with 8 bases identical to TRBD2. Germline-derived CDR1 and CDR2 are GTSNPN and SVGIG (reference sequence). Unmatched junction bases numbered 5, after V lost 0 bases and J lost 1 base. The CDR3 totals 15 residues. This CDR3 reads CAWSVSGGGSYEQYF. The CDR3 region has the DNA TGTGCCTGGAGTGTGTCGGGGGGGGGATCCTACGAGCAGTACTTC.